The 18 T cell receptor beta chains presented below share a single source sample, sequenced in a study of blood T cells in healthy people across ages. A second PCR of about 7 to 12 cycles used a sample-barcoded 5' primer and a J-beta primer mix. TCRdb recomputed calls from the 5' RACE reads with MiXCR, one row per CDR3 protein. The sample has 550,000 to 750,000 distinct CDR3 sequences, under 25% seen once. The sample taken for sequencing was blood. The origin of the receptors is a man in his 70s in good health.

This clonotype showed up just a few times. The chain recombines TRBV9 with TRBJ2-1; D is perhaps TRBD2 (6 bases). The CDR3 is made up of 16 amino acids. CDR1 and CDR2 from the germline V gene are SGDLS and YYNGEE. V was cut by 3 bases and J by 0 bases, with 13 bases left in between. The CDR3 coding sequence is TGTGCCAGCAGCGCACCCCCTAGCGCCTCCTACAATGAGCAGTTCTTC. It is translated as CASSAPPSASYNEQFF.

The chain is built from TRBV6-5 and TRBJ2-3; D is unresolved. Deletions cut 6 bases from V and 7 bases from J, with 20 bases between. Per the germline V gene, CDR1 is MNHEY and CDR2 is SVGAGI. This CDR3 is 15 amino acids long. The CDR3 is CASSAAGPQLNTQYF. Here the CDR3 DNA reads TGTGCCAGCAGCGCCGCCGGTCCCCAATTGAATACGCAGTATTTT.

This chain's CDR3 is CASSYWKYEAFF. In nucleotides, the CDR3 is TGTGCCAGCAGTTATTGGAAGTATGAAGCTTTCTTT. The chain carries TRBV6-2 or TRBV6-3 and TRBJ1-1; the D is unclear. V lost 3 bases and J 7 bases, leaving 9 bases between the germline ends. The CDR3 runs 12 residues. Germline assignment: CDR1 MNHEY and CDR2 SVGEGT.

The gene calls are TRBV7-9 and TRBJ2-5, with D perhaps TRBD1 or TRBD2 (5 bases each). CDR3 length: 13 residues. V shed 5 bases and J shed 6 bases, with 13 bases lying between them. CDR1 is SEHNR and CDR2 is FQNEAQ in the germline V gene (reference sequence). CDR3 loop: CASSPGTRQTQYF. The CDR3 DNA is TGTGCCAGCAGCCCTGGGACGAGGCAGACCCAGTACTTC.

This clonotype appeared a single time. The V call is TRBV20-1, the J call TRBJ1-1; 9 bases are a match to TRBD1. The germline CDR1 and CDR2 sequences are DFQATT and SNEGSKA (reference sequence). V was clipped by 5 bases and J by 4 bases; unmatched bases: 8. The CDR3 covers 14 residues. The CDR3: CSAQTVTGGTEAFF. The CDR3 DNA is TGCAGTGCTCAAACCGTGACAGGGGGCACTGAAGCTTTCTTT.

This clonotype has only a few counts. The rearrangement uses TRBV10-3 and TRBJ2-7; D is perhaps TRBD1 (8 bases). Germline V CDR1 and CDR2: ENHRY, SYGVKD. The CDR3 is 16 amino acids. Trimming cost V 7 bases and J 3 bases, with 22 bases left between them. The CDR3 sequence is CAINRGGTGDLYEQYF. DNA of the CDR3: TGTGCCATCAACAGGGGGGGTACAGGGGATCTCTACGAGCAGTACTTC.

This clonotype was seen a few times. One end of the junction does not line up with germline, which may come from a read error. This chain joins TRBV6-1 and TRBJ2-5; 7 bases match TRBD2. The CDR3 consists of 11 residues. Germline-derived CDR1 and CDR2 are MNHNS and SASEGT. The CDR3 DNA is TGTGCCGGCAGTTTTCAACTAGCGTGTCACTTC. It codes for CAGSFQLACHF.

This clonotype appeared a few times. This chain joins TRBV29-1 and TRBJ2-7; D tentatively fits TRBD1 or TRBD2 (7 bases each). The ends were cut back, 4 bases at V and 7 bases at J, with 11 bases in the middle. The CDR3 is 11 amino acids. Germline assignment: CDR1 SQVTM and CDR2 ANQGSEA. In DNA, the CDR3 is TGCAGCGTTGGCAGGGGGGGGGAGCAGTACTTC. Residues: CSVGRGGEQYF.

This clonotype was seen a handful of times. The chain is built from TRBV7-9 and TRBJ2-1; D could derive from TRBD1 or TRBD2 (5 bases each). Between the trimmed V and J ends, which lost 5 bases and 7 bases, there was a span of 18 bases. Per germline, CDR1 SEHNR and CDR2 FQNEAQ (reference sequence). The CDR3 totals 15 residues. The CDR3 DNA is TGTGCCAGCAGCGTAAGAGGGGCTAGAGGGAATGAGCAGTTCTTC. It translates to CASSVRGARGNEQFF.

The rearrangement joins TRBV5-1 to TRBJ2-3, with D perhaps matching TRBD2 (6 bases). This CDR3 has 14 residues. CDR1 is SGHRS and CDR2 is YFSETQ in the germline V gene. V was cut by 7 bases and J by 0 bases, with 12 bases left in between. CDR3 in DNA: TGCGCCAGCCAGGATGGGACTAGCACAGATACGCAGTATTTT. Residues: CASQDGTSTDTQYF.

This sequence joins TRBV20-1 and TRBJ1-2; 11 positions agree with TRBD1. The CDR3 spans 15 residues. V was pared by 4 bases and J by 6 bases, with 10 bases of the junction left unmatched. The germline V gene has CDR1 DFQATT and CDR2 SNEGSKA (reference sequence). The CDR3 protein is CSATPLDRGRDGYTF. The CDR3 DNA follows: TGCAGTGCTACTCCCCTGGACAGGGGGCGCGATGGCTACACCTTC.

This clonotype was detected only a few times. The chain uses TRBV20-1 and TRBJ2-7; 9 bases fit TRBD2. The CDR3 is 12 residues long. Unmatched junction bases numbered 3, after V lost 3 bases and J lost 6 bases. CDR1 and CDR2 from the germline V gene are DFQATT and SNEGSKA (reference sequence). The CDR3 is CSARLAGTEQYF. In nucleotides, the CDR3 is TGCAGTGCTAGGCTAGCGGGAACCGAGCAGTACTTC.

This clonotype was detected only once. The chain recombines TRBV10-3 with TRBJ2-5, with D uncertain. There are 15 residues in the CDR3. Germline V gives CDR1 ENHRY, CDR2 SYGVKD. With 6 bases removed from V and 2 bases from J, the gap between germline ends came to 16 bases. CDR3 DNA: TGTGCCATCAGCCCCGCCCAGACCCTTCAAGAGACCCAGTACTTC. This codes for CAISPAQTLQETQYF.

On this clonotype itself: An end of the junction does not agree with germline; a read error may underlie this. This chain links TRBV27 with TRBJ2-1, with 9 bases matching TRBD2. CDR3 length: 15 amino acids. The germline CDR1 and CDR2 sequences are MNHEY and SMNVEV (reference sequence). The CDR3 spells CASSFKAGGPNEQFF. In nucleotides, the CDR3 is TGTGCCAGTAGTTTTAAGGCGGGGGGGCCTAATGAGCAGTTCTTC.

Many counts were recorded for this clonotype. This sequence joins TRBV3-1 and TRBJ2-7; a weak D match, TRBD1 (5 bases). V was trimmed by 6 bases and J by 1 base, leaving 10 bases between them. CDR3 length equals 13 residues. In germline, CDR1 is LGHDT, CDR2 YNNKEL (reference sequence). The CDR3 DNA reads TGTGCCAGCAGAGAAGACAGTTCCTACGAGCAGTACTTC. Translating gives CASREDSSYEQYF.

The table lists this clonotype with many counts. This chain joins TRBV20-1 and TRBJ2-5; 7 bases agree with TRBD2. CDR3 size: 15 residues. V lost 1 base, J lost 2 bases, and 7 bases stayed unmatched. Germline loops: CDR1 DFQATT, CDR2 SNEGSKA (reference sequence). The CDR3 bases are TGCAGTGCTAGAGCTCTGGCGGGAGCTCAAGAGACCCAGTACTTC. It translates to CSARALAGAQETQYF.

This clonotype was recorded many times. This chain joins TRBV5-1 and TRBJ2-1; the D is unclear. Deletions cut 0 bases from V and 3 bases from J, with 7 bases between. The CDR3 extends over 14 amino acids. Germline V gene sequence: CDR1 SGHRS, CDR2 YFSETQ. CDR3 bases: TGCGCCAGCAGCTTGGACAGAGGCTACAATGAGCAGTTCTTC. Its translation is CASSLDRGYNEQFF. Full variable domain (outside the CDR3, taken from reference TRBV5-1 and TRBJ2-1): KAGVTQTPRYLIKTRGQQVTLSCSPISGHRSVSWYQQTPGQGLQFLFEYFSETQRNKGNFPGRFSGRQFSNSRSEMNVSTLELGDSALYLCASSLDRGYNEQFFGPGTRLTVL.

The sample holds a few counts of this clonotype. The J gene is TRBJ2-1, the V gene TRBV4-1, with TRBD1 identical over 8 bases. CDR1 and CDR2 (germline): MGHRA, YSYEKL. This CDR3 is 16 amino acids long. V was pared by 1 base and J by 1 base, with 3 bases of the junction left unmatched. In DNA, the CDR3 is TGCGCCAGCAGCCAAGGGACAGGGACATCCTACAATGAGCAGTTCTTC. Translated: CASSQGTGTSYNEQFF.